The 8 T cell receptor beta chains presented below share a single source sample, sequenced in a study of T cell responses to AZD1222 COVID-19 vaccine. TCRdb keeps only in-frame clones here, not all; method: immunoSEQ multiplex PCR. The sample lists more than 50,000 clones, 70% to 90% occurring once. Source: peripheral blood, taken on day 0 of AZD1222 vaccination. The receptors were sampled from an adult in good health.

This sequence joins TRBV5-1 and TRBJ2-7, with 7 bases aligning to TRBD1. The CDR3 contains 16 residues. V dropped 5 bases and J dropped 0; count of bases not matched to a gene: 11. Germline loops: CDR1 SGHRS, CDR2 YFSETQ. CDR3: CASSLTGDLSSYEQYF. Written as DNA, the CDR3 is TGCGCCAGCAGTTTAACAGGGGACCTTAGCTCCTACGAGCAGTACTTC.

V gene TRBV5-1 combines with J gene TRBJ2-7; possibly TRBD1 or TRBD2 for D (5 bases each). The CDR3 totals 16 residues. Per germline, CDR1 SGHRS and CDR2 YFSETQ. The germline V and J ends were trimmed by 1 base and 0 bases, with 14 bases remaining between them. The CDR3 reads CASSLSTGRISYEQYF. The DNA for the CDR3 is TGCGCCAGCAGCTTGTCCACGGGACGGATCTCCTACGAGCAGTACTTC.

This clone was observed a few times. The chain joins TRBV6-5 to TRBJ1-5; D unresolved. The CDR3 is 13 residues long. Germline assignment: CDR1 MNHEY and CDR2 SVGAGI. Trimming took 7 bases from V and 4 from J, leaving 11 bases between them. In DNA, the CDR3 is TGTGCCAGCAACCCGACGGGAAATCAGCCCCAGCATTTT. Protein sequence: CASNPTGNQPQHF.

This clone was detected a few times. This chain joins TRBV6-5 and TRBJ1-3; the D is unclear. The CDR3 has 12 amino acids. Germline V gives CDR1 MNHEY, CDR2 SVGAGI. With 7 bases removed from V and 0 bases from J, the gap between germline ends came to 4 bases. This CDR3 reads CASTGSGNTIYF. The CDR3 DNA follows: TGTGCCAGCACCGGCTCTGGAAACACCATATATTTT.

This chain connects TRBV7-2 to TRBJ2-3; 8 positions agree with TRBD1. V shed 1 base and J 3 bases; nucleotides not matched to a gene: 6. Germline CDR1 reads SGHTA; CDR2 reads FQGNSA. CDR3 length: 16 amino acids. The CDR3 is CASSLGARGPTDTQYF. The CDR3 DNA reads TGTGCCAGCAGCTTAGGGGCCAGGGGGCCGACAGATACGCAGTATTTT.

The chain links TRBV5-5 to TRBJ2-1; TRBD1 matches 8 bases. Germline CDR1 and CDR2: SGHKS and YYEKEE (reference sequence). After removal of 3 bases from V and 8 bases from J, the junction contained 10 bases not matched to a gene. The CDR3 covers 15 residues. In DNA, the CDR3 is TGTGCCAGCAGCTCCAAAGGGACAGGCGGTTATGAGCAGTTCTTC. Translated, it gives CASSSKGTGGYEQFF.

The V and J genes are TRBV20-1 and TRBJ1-2; possibly TRBD1 for D (6 bases). The CDR3 length is 13 residues. With 4 bases removed from V and 4 bases from J, the gap between germline ends came to 13 bases. Germline CDR1 and CDR2: DFQATT and SNEGSKA (reference sequence). CDR3 sequence reads: CSANDRTSYGYTF. Here the CDR3 DNA reads TGCAGTGCTAATGACAGGACCAGCTATGGCTACACCTTC.

This clone was picked up a small number of times. At one boundary the junction diverges from the germline segment, which might be a read error. The chain has TRBV20-1 and TRBJ2-3; 9 nucleotides match TRBD2. Germline V gene data show CDR1 as DFQATT and CDR2 as SNEGSKA (reference sequence). CDR3 length equals 14 residues. The CDR3 region has the DNA TGCAGTGCTAGTCTAGGGACTAGCAGAGATACGCAGTATTTT. Translating it yields CSASLGTSRDTQYF.